This T cell receptor (beta chain) was sequenced during a study of blood T cell repertoires in COVID-19. Only in-frame clones appear in the TCRdb table, and some are missing; sequencing was by immunoSEQ multiplex PCR. The data show around 210,000 clones, 84% seen once. Germline V lookup: CDR1 LNHNV, CDR2 YYDKDF (reference sequence). The CDR3 runs 15 residues. Deletions cut 5 bases from V and 2 bases from J, with 15 bases between. This TCR was recovered from a woman aged 80 or over with COVID-19, enrolled during active disease. Material for sequencing was peripheral blood. The chain carries TRBV15 and TRBJ2-5, with D maybe TRBD1 (6 bases). The CDR3 loop reads CATSGAGTLQETQYF. The CDR3 region has the DNA TGTGCCACCAGCGGTGCCGGGACACTACAAGAGACCCAGTACTTC.